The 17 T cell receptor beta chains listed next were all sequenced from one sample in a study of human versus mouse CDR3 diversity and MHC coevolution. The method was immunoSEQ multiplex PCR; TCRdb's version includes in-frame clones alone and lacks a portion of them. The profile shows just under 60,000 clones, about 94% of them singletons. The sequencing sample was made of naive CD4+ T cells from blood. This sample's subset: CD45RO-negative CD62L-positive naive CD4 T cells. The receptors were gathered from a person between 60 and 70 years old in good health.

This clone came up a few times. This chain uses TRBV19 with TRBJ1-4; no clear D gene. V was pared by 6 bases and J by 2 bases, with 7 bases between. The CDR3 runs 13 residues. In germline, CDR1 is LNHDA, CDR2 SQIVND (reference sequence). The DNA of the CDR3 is TGTGCCAGTAGCCCCCTTACTAATGAAAAACTGTTTTTT. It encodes CASSPLTNEKLFF.

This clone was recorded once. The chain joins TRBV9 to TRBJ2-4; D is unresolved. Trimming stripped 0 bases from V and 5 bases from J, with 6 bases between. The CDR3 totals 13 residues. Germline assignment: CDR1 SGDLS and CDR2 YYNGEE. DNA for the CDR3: TGTGCCAGCAGCGTAGGCGCCGAAAACATTCAGTACTTC. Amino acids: CASSVGAENIQYF. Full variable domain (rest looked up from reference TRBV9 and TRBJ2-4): DSGVTQTPKHLITATGQRVTLRCSPRSGDLSVYWYQQSLDQGLQFLIQYYNGEERAKGNILERFSAQQFPDLHSELNLSSLELGDSALYFCASSVGAENIQYFGAGTRLSVL.

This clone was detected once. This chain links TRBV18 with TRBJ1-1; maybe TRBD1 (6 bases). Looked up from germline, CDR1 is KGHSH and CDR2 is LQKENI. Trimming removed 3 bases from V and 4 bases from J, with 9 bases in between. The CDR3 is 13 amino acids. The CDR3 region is CASSPIRGTEAFF. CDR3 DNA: TGTGCCAGCTCACCGATCAGGGGCACTGAAGCTTTCTTT.

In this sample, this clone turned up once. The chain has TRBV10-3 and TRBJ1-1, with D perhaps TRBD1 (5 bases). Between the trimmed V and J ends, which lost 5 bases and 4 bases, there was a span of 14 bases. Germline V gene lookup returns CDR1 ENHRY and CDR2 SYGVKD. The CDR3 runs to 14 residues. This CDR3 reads CAISLGGVGTEAFF. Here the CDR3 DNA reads TGTGCCATCAGTCTTGGGGGGGTCGGCACTGAAGCTTTCTTT.

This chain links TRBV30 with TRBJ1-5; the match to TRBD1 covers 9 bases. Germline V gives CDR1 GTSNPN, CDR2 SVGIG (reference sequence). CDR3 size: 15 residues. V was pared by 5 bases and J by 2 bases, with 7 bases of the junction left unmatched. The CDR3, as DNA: TGTGCCTGGCAACGGACAGGGGAAGGCAATCAGCCCCAGCATTTT. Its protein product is CAWQRTGEGNQPQHF.

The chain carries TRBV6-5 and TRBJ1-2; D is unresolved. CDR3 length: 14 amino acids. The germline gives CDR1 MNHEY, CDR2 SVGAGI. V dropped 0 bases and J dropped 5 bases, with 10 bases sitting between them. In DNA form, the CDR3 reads TGTGCCAGCAGTTACTCGGCCGAGACTTATGGCTACACCTTC. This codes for CASSYSAETYGYTF.

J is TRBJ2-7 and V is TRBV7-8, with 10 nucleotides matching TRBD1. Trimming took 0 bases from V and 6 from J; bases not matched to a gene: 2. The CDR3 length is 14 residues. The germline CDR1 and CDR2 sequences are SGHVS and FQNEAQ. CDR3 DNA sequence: TGTGCCAGCAGCTTAGCGGGACAGGGGTCCGAGCAGTACTTC. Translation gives CASSLAGQGSEQYF.

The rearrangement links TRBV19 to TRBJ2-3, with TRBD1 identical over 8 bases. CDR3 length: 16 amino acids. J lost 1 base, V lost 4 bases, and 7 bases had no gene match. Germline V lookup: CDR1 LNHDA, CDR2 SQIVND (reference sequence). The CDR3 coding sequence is TGTGCCAGTAGTAAGGGGGGACAGGTTGGCACAGATACGCAGTATTTT. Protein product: CASSKGGQVGTDTQYF.

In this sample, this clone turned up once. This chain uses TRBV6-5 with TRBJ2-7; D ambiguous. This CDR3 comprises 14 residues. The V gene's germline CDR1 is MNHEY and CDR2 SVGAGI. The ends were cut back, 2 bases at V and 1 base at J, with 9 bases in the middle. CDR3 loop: CASSYGTESYEQYF. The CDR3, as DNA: TGTGCCAGCAGTTACGGAACAGAGTCCTACGAGCAGTACTTC.

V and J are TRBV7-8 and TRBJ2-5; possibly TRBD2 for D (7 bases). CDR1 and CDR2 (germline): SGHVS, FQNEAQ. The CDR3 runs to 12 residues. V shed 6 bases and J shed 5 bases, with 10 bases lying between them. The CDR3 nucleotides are TGTGCCAGCAGGGGGGGGGCTGAGACCCAGTACTTC. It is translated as CASRGGAETQYF.

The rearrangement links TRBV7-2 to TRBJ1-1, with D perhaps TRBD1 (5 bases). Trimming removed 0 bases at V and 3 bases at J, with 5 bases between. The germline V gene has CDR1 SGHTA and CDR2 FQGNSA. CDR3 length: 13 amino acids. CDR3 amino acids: CASSLAGHTEAFF. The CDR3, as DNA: TGTGCCAGCAGCTTAGCGGGGCACACTGAAGCTTTCTTT.

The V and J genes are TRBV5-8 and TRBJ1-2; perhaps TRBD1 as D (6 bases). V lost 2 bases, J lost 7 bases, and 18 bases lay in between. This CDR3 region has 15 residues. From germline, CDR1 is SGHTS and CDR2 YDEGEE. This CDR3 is CASSFRVGQGSGYTF. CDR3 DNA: TGTGCCAGCAGCTTTAGAGTCGGCCAGGGGAGTGGCTACACCTTC.

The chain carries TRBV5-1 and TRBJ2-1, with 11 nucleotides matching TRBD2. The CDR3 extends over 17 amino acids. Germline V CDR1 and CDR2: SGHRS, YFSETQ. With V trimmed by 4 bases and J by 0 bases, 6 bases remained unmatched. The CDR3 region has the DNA TGCGCCAGCAGCCCCGGACTAGCGGGCCCCTCCTACAATGAGCAGTTCTTC. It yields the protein CASSPGLAGPSYNEQFF.

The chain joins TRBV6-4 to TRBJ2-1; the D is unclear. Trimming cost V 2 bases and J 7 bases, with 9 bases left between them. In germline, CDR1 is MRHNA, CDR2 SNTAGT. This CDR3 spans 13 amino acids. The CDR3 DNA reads TGTGCCAGCAGTGACCACCGTACAAATGAGCAGTTCTTC. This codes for CASSDHRTNEQFF.

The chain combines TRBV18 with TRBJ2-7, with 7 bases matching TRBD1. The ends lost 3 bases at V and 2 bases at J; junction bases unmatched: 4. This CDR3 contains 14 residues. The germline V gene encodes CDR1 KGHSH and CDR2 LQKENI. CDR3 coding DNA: TGTGCCAGCTCACCGCAGAGGGGGCCCTACGAGCAGTACTTC. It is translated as CASSPQRGPYEQYF.

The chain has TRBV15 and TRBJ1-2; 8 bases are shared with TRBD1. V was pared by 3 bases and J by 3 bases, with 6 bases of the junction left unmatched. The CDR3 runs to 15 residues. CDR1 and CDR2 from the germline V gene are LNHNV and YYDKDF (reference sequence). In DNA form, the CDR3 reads TGTGCCACCAGCAGGAGGACAGGGTTGGACTATGGCTACACCTTC. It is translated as CATSRRTGLDYGYTF.

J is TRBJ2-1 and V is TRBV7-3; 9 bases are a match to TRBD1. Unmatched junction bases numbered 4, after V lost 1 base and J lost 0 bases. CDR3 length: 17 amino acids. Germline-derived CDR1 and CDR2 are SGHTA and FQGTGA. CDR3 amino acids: CASSLSPDRGSYNEQFF. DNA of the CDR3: TGTGCCAGCAGCTTAAGCCCGGACAGGGGCTCCTACAATGAGCAGTTCTTC.